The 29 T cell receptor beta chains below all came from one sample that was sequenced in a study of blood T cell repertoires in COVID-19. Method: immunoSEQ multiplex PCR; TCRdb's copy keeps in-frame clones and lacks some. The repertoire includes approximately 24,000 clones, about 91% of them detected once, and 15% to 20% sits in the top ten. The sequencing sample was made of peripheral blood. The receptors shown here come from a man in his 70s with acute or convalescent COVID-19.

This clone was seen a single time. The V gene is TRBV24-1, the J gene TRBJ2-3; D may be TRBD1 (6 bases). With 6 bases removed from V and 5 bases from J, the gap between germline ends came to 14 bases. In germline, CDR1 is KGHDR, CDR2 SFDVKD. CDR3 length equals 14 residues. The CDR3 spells CATSSTQGIDTQYF. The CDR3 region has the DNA TGTGCCACCAGTAGTACCCAGGGGATAGATACGCAGTATTTT.

CDR3 coding DNA: TGTGCCAGTAGCCATCCCCGTGAAGGGGGCTCCTACGAGCAGTACTTC. It codes for CASSHPREGGSYEQYF. This chain joins TRBV19 and TRBJ2-7; D is perhaps TRBD1 (6 bases). The CDR3 runs 16 residues. Germline assignment: CDR1 LNHDA and CDR2 SQIVND (reference sequence). V lost 6 bases to trimming and J lost 0 bases, with 18 bases between them. Filled out from reference TRBV19 and TRBJ2-7, the complete variable domain reads DGGITQSPKYLFRKEGQNVTLSCEQNLNHDAMYWYRQDPGQGLRLIYYSQIVNDFQKGDIAEGYSVSREKKESFPLTVTSAQKNPTAFYLCASSHPREGGSYEQYFGPGTRLTVT.

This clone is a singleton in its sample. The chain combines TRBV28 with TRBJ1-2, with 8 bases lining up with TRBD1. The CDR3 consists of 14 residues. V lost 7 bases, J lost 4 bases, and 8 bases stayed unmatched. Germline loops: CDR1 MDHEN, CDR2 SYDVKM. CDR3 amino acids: CASTPDRVSYGYTF. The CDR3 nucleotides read TGTGCCAGCACCCCGGACAGGGTCAGCTATGGCTACACCTTC.

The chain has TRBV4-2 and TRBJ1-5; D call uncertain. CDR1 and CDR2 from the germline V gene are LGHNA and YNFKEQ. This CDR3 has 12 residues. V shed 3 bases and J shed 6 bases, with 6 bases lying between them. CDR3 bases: TGTGCCAGCAGCCATTACGGTCAGCCCCAGCATTTT. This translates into CASSHYGQPQHF.

The CDR3 sequence is CASSQGQVLDTQYF. Written as DNA, the CDR3 is TGTGCCAGCAGCCAAGGACAGGTTTTAGATACGCAGTATTTT. The chain joins TRBV9 to TRBJ2-3, with TRBD1 identical over 7 bases. Trimming cost V 4 bases and J 5 bases; bases outside gene matches: 7. Germline lookup yields CDR1 SGDLS and CDR2 YYNGEE. The CDR3 consists of 14 residues.

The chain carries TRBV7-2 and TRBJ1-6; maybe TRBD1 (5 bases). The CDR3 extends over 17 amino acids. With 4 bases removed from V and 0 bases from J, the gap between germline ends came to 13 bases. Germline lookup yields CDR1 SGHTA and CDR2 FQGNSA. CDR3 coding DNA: TGTGCCAGCAGCTCGGGGGGTGGGAGCTCCTATAATTCACCCCTCCACTTT. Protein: CASSSGGGSSYNSPLHF.

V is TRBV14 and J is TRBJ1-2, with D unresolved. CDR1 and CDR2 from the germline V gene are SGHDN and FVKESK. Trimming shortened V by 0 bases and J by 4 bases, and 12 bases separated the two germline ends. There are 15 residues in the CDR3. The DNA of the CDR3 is TGTGCCAGCAGCCAAGATGAATCAACAGCCTATGGCTACACCTTC. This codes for CASSQDESTAYGYTF.

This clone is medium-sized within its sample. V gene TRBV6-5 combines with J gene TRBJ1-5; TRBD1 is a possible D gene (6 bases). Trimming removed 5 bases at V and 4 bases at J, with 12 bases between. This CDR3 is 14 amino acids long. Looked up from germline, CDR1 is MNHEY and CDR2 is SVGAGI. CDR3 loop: CASSTGQKNQPQHF. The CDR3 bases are TGTGCCAGCAGTACCGGACAGAAAAATCAGCCCCAGCATTTT.

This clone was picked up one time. This CDR3 reads CATSGLAGGSSYNEQFF. For the CDR3, the DNA is TGTGCCACCTCGGGACTAGCGGGAGGGAGCTCCTACAATGAGCAGTTCTTC. This sequence joins TRBV2 and TRBJ2-1; 16 bases match TRBD2. CDR1 and CDR2 from the germline V gene are SNHLY and FYNNEI. V trimming: 10 bases; J trimming: 0 bases; junction bases outside the gene matches: 6. The CDR3 runs 17 residues.

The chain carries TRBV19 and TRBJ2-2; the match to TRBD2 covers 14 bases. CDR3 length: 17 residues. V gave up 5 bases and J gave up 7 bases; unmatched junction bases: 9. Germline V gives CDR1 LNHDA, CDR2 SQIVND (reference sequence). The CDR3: CASSAGLAGGSRGELFF. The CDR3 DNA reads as TGTGCCAGTAGTGCCGGACTAGCGGGAGGTTCGCGCGGGGAGCTGTTTTTT.

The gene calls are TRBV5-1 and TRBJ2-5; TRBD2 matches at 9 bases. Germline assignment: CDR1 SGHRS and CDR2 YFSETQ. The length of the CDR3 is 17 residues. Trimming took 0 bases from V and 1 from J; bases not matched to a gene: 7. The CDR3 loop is CASSLDPPAGGQETQYF. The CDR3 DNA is TGCGCCAGCAGCTTGGACCCTCCAGCGGGGGGCCAAGAGACCCAGTACTTC.

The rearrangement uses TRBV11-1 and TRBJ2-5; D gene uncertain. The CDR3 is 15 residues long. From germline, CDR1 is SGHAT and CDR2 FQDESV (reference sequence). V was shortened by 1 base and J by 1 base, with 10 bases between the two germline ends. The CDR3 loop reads CASSLGSQLQETQYF. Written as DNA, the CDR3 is TGTGCCAGCAGCTTAGGTTCACAGCTCCAAGAGACCCAGTACTTC.

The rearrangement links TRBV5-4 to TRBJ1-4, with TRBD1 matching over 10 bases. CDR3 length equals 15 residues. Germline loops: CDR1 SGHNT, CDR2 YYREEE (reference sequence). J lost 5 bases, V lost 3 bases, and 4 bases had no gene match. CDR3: CASSSTGGQNEKLFF. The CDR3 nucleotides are TGTGCCAGCAGCTCGACAGGGGGCCAGAATGAAAAACTGTTTTTT.

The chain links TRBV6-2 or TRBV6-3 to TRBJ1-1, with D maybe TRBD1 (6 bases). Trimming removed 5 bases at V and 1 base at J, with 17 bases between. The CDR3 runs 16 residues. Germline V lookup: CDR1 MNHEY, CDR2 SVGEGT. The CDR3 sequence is CASSRTASHGNTEAFF. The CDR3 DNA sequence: TGTGCCAGCAGTCGGACAGCGTCCCATGGGAACACTGAAGCTTTCTTT.

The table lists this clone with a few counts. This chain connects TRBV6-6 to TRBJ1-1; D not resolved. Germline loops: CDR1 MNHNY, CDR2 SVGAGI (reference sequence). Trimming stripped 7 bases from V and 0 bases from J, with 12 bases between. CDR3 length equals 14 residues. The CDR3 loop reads CASTQIQMNTEAFF. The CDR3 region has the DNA TGTGCCAGCACCCAGATCCAGATGAACACTGAAGCTTTCTTT.

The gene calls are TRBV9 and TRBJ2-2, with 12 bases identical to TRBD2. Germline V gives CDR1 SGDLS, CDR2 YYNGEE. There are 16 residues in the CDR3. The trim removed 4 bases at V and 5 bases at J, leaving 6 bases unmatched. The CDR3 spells CASSPRTSGTTGELFF. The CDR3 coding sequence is TGTGCCAGCAGCCCCCGGACTAGCGGGACTACCGGGGAGCTGTTTTTT.

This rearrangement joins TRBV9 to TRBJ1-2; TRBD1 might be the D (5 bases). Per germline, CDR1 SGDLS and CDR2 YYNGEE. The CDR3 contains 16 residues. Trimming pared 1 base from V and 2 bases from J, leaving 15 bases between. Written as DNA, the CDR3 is TGTGCCAGCAGCGTACCTTCACATGGGGGGAACTATGGCTACACCTTC. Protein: CASSVPSHGGNYGYTF.

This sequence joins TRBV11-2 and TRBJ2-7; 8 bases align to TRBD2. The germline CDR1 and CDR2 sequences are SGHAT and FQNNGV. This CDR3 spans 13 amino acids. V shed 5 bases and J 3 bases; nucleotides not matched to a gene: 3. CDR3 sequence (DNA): TGTGCCAGCAGCCCTACTAGCGGCTACGAGCAGTACTTC. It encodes CASSPTSGYEQYF. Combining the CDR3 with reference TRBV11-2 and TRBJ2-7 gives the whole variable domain EAGVAQSPRYKIIEKRQSVAFWCNPISGHATLYWYQQILGQGPKLLIQFQNNGVVDDSQLPKDRFSAERLKGVDSTLKIQPAKLEDSAVYLCASSPTSGYEQYFGPGTRLTVT.

CDR3 nucleotide sequence: TGTGCCAGCAGCCAAAAGAGGACCGGGGAGCTGTTTTTT. Translated: CASSQKRTGELFF. V gene TRBV3-1 (or the pseudogene TRBV3-2) combines with J gene TRBJ2-2, with D hard to call. Trimming stripped 2 bases from V and 5 bases from J, with 6 bases between. Germline CDR1 reads LGHDT; CDR2 reads YNNKEL (reference sequence). The CDR3 sequence is 13 residues long.

Written as DNA, the CDR3 is TGTGCCAGCAGCGTAATCGGACAGAACACTGAAGCTTTCTTT. It encodes CASSVIGQNTEAFF. The V call is TRBV9, the J call TRBJ1-1; possible D gene TRBD1, 5 bases. The CDR3 sequence is 14 residues long. V lost 1 base and J lost 1, with 8 bases in between. Per germline, CDR1 SGDLS and CDR2 YYNGEE.

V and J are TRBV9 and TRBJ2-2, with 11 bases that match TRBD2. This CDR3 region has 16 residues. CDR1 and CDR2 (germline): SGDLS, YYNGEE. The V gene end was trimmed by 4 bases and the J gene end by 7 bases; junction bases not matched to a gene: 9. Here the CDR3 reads CASSPRTSGSVGELFF. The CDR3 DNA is TGTGCCAGCAGCCCCCGAACTAGCGGGAGCGTCGGGGAGCTGTTTTTT.

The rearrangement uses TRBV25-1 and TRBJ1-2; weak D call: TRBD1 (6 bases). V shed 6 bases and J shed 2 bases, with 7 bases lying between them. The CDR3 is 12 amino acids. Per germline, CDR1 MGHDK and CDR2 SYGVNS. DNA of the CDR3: TGTGCCAGCAGCCAGGGGAACTATGGCTACACCTTC. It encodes CASSQGNYGYTF.

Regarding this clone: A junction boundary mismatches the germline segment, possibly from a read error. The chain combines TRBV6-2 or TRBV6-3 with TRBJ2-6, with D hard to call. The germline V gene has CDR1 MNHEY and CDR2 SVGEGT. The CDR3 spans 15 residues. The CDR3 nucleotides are TGTGCCAGCAGATACTCGAGCTCTGGGGCCAACGTCCTGACTTTC. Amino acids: CASRYSSSGANVLTF.

The CDR3 spells CSVEIQGSYEQYF. The CDR3 region has the DNA TGCAGCGTTGAAATTCAGGGGTCCTACGAGCAGTACTTC. V is TRBV29-1 and J is TRBJ2-7; TRBD1 is a possible D gene (6 bases). The CDR3 sequence is 13 residues long. From germline, CDR1 is SQVTM and CDR2 ANQGSEA. Trimming cost V 2 bases and J 1 base, with 9 bases left between them.

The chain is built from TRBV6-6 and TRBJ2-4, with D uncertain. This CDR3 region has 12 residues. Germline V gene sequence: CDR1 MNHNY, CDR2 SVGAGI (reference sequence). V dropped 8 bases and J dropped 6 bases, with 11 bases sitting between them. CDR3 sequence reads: CASEGGGNIQYF. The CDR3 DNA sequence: TGTGCCAGCGAAGGCGGTGGAAACATTCAGTACTTC.

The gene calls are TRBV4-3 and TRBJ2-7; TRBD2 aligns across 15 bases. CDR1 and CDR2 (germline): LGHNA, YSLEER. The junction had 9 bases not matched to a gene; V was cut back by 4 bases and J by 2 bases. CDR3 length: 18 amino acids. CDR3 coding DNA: TGCGCCAGCAGCCGGGCGGGACTAGCGGGAGGTACCCCCTACGAGCAGTACTTC. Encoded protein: CASSRAGLAGGTPYEQYF.

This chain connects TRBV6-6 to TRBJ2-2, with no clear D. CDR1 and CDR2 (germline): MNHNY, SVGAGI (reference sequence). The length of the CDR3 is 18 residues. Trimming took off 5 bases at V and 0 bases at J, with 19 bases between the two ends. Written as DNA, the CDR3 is TGTGCCAGCAGTCACAAACCGTTATCGTCAGCGAACACCGGGGAGCTGTTTTTT. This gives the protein CASSHKPLSSANTGELFF.

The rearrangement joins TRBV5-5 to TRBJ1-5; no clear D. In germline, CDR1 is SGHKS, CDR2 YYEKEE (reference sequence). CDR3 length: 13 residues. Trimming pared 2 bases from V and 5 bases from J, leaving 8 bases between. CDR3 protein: CASSLSGDQPQHF. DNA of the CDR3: TGTGCCAGCAGCTTATCCGGGGATCAGCCCCAGCATTTT.

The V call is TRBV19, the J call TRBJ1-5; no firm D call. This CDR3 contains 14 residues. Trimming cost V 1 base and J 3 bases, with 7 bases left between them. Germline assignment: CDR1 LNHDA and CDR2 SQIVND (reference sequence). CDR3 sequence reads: CASSIASVNQPQHF. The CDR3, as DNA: TGTGCCAGTAGTATAGCGTCGGTCAATCAGCCCCAGCATTTT.